This TCR beta chain was found in a study of identical twins. The donor group consisted entirely of healthy Caucasians. Via MiXCR, TCRdb re-called the 5' RACE reads, giving one row per CDR3 protein. Of about 190,000 distinct CDR3 sequences in the sample, more than 15% were seen once. V gave up 1 base and J gave up 7 bases; unmatched junction bases: 9. The germline CDR1 and CDR2 sequences are MGHRA and YSYEKL. CDR3 length equals 15 residues. This sample was also put to use in a study of T cells expressing NK-cell markers.

The clonotype comes from a woman in her late teens or twenties in good health. The V call is TRBV4-1, the J call TRBJ2-7; 8 bases match TRBD2. The specimen sequenced was CD8+ T cells sorted from blood. The CDR3, as DNA: TGCGCCAGCAGCCAAGCGTGGCAGAGCGGGGGAGAGCAGTACTTC. Translating gives CASSQAWQSGGEQYF.